These T cell receptor beta chains were read from a single sample in a study of shared clonotypes between healthy human individuals. Some clones are missing from TCRdb's copy, which holds only in-frame ones; the method was immunoSEQ multiplex PCR. The data contain about 2.1 million clones, roughly 93% of them singletons. Sequencing used naive CD8+ T cells from PBMCs. All receptors come from a man aged 18 to 29 in good health. Some clones in this sample may be carry-over from other donors' samples. CDR3s include the opening cysteine and the closing phenylalanine or tryptophan. A D gene is named only where the DNA matches it firmly. Only part of the rows carry a size: once, few, many, or a class if the clone is expanded.

J: TRBJ2-1; V: TRBV7-9; size: .; D: .; DNA: TGTGCCAGCAGCACCGACCTCAGCTACAATGAGCAGTTCTTC; CDR3: CASSTDLSYNEQFF
J: TRBJ1-5; V: TRBV6-1; size: .; D: TRBD1; DNA: TGTGCCAGCAGTTTGGACAGGGGCTATCAGCCCCAGCATTTT; CDR3: CASSLDRGYQPQHF
J: TRBJ2-7; V: TRBV7-8; size: .; D: TRBD1; DNA: TGTGCCAGCAGTTACGACAGGGGGCTCCACGAGCAGTACTTC; CDR3: CASSYDRGLHEQYF
J: TRBJ2-7; V: TRBV5-1; size: .; D: .; DNA: TGCGCCAGCAGCTTGTGGGGTTCTGCCTACGAGCAGTACTTC; CDR3: CASSLWGSAYEQYF
J: TRBJ2-3; V: TRBV6-5; size: .; D: .; DNA: TGTGCCAGCAGCACTCGGGTCAGCAGCACAGATACGCAGTATTTT; CDR3: CASSTRVSSTDTQYF
J: TRBJ2-3; V: TRBV14; size: .; D: .; DNA: TGTGCCAGCAGCCAAGATCATCTCCCGGCCGGGCCAGATACGCAGTATTTT; CDR3: CASSQDHLPAGPDTQYF
J: TRBJ2-7; V: TRBV6-1; size: once; D: TRBD2; DNA: TGTGCCAGCAGTGAGCGGGGGTATGGCGATCACGAGCAGTACTTC; CDR3: CASSERGYGDHEQYF
J: TRBJ1-1; V: TRBV5-6; size: .; D: TRBD1; DNA: TGTGCCAGCAGCTTCAAGGGGGCGCCGCTGAACACTGAAGCTTTCTTT; CDR3: CASSFKGAPLNTEAFF
J: TRBJ2-7; V: TRBV4-1; size: .; D: .; DNA: TGCGCCAGCAGCCAAGATTCAACAGCCCACTACGAGCAGTACTTC; CDR3: CASSQDSTAHYEQYF
J: TRBJ1-5; V: TRBV27; size: few; D: .; DNA: TGTGCCAGCAGTTTATCCCGGAACAGGGAGGAGAAACCCCAGCATTTT; CDR3: CASSLSRNREEKPQHF
J: TRBJ2-5; V: TRBV11-2; size: .; D: .; DNA: TGTGCCAGCAGCTTAGGGGTAGGGCAAGAGACCCAGTACTTC; CDR3: CASSLGVGQETQYF
J: TRBJ2-1; V: TRBV28; size: .; D: .; DNA: TGTGCCAGTCACACCTCCTACAATGAGCAGTTCTTC; CDR3: CASHTSYNEQFF
J: TRBJ2-2; V: TRBV7-2; size: .; D: .; DNA: TGTGCCAGCAGCTCGATGACTAGGACCGGGGAGCTGTTTTTT; CDR3: CASSSMTRTGELFF
J: TRBJ2-2; V: TRBV7-9; size: .; D: .; DNA: TGTGCCAGCAGCGCGACCGGGACGGCGAACACCGGGGAGCTGTTTTTT; CDR3: CASSATGTANTGELFF
J: TRBJ2-3; V: TRBV19; size: .; D: .; DNA: TGTGCCAGTAGTACTGACAGGACCAGACCGGATACGCAGTATTTT; CDR3: CASSTDRTRPDTQYF
J: TRBJ2-7; V: TRBV6-1; size: few; D: .; DNA: TGTGCCAGCAGTGATCCACCCCGCTTC; CDR3: CASSDPPRF
J: TRBJ2-7; V: TRBV9; size: once; D: TRBD2; DNA: TGTGCCAGCAGCCCAGCGGGACTAGCAGCCCACGAGCAGTACTTC; CDR3: CASSPAGLAAHEQYF
J: TRBJ2-5; V: TRBV2; size: few; D: .; DNA: TGTGCCAGCAGTGTAGGGGAGACCCAGTACTTC; CDR3: CASSVGETQYF
J: TRBJ1-5; V: TRBV28; size: .; D: .; DNA: TGTGCCAGCAGCCCTGATATGGGGGCGTGGGGCAATCAGCCCCAGCATTTT; CDR3: CASSPDMGAWGNQPQHF
J: TRBJ1-2; V: TRBV5-6; size: .; D: .; DNA: TGTGCCAGCAGCCCTAGTAGACTCTATGGCTACACCTTC; CDR3: CASSPSRLYGYTF
J: TRBJ2-2; V: TRBV4-1; size: .; D: TRBD2; DNA: TGCGCCAGCAGCCTGGGGGCTAGCGGGGCCACCGGGGAGCTGTTTTTT; CDR3: CASSLGASGATGELFF
J: TRBJ1-5; V: TRBV7-8; size: .; D: .; DNA: TGTGCCAGCAGCCGGGGGGAGGTAGCTCAGCATTTT; CDR3: CASSRGEVAQHF
J: TRBJ2-5; V: TRBV7-9; size: .; D: .; DNA: TGTGCCAGCAGCTTAGCAGGAGTAGAGACCCAGTACTTC; CDR3: CASSLAGVETQYF